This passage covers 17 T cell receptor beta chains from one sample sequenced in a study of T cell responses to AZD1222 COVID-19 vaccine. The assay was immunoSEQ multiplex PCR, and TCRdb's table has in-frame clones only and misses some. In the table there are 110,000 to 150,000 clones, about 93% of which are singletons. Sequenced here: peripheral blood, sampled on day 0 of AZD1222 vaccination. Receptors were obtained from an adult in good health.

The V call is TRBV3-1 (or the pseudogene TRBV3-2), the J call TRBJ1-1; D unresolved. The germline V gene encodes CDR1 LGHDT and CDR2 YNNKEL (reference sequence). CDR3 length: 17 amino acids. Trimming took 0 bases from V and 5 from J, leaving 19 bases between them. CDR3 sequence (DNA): TGTGCCAGCAGCCAAGATCTCGAAGGCAGCCGAGAAACTGAAGCTTTCTTT. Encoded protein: CASSQDLEGSRETEAFF.

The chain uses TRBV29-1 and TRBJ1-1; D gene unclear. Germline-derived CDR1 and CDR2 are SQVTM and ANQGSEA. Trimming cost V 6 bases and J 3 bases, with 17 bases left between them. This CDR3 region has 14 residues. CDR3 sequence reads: CSVPGQARHTEAFF. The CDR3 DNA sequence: TGCAGCGTGCCGGGCCAAGCGAGGCACACTGAAGCTTTCTTT.

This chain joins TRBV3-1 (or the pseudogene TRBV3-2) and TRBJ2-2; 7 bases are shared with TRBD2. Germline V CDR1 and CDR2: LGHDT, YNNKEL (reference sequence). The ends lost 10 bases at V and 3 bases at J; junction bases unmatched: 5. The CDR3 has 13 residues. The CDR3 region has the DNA TGTGCCACCTCAGCGGGATACACCGGGGAGCTGTTTTTT. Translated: CATSAGYTGELFF.

The CDR3: CASSLDLETQYF. The CDR3 coding sequence is TGTGCCAGCAGCTTAGATCTGGAGACCCAGTACTTC. V is TRBV11-2 and J is TRBJ2-5; D not certain. The CDR3 has 12 residues. V gave up 0 bases and J gave up 5 bases, with 4 bases separating them. Germline V gene lookup returns CDR1 SGHAT and CDR2 FQNNGV. Full variable domain (missing parts from reference TRBV11-2 and TRBJ2-5): EAGVAQSPRYKIIEKRQSVAFWCNPISGHATLYWYQQILGQGPKLLIQFQNNGVVDDSQLPKDRFSAERLKGVDSTLKIQPAKLEDSAVYLCASSLDLETQYFGPGTRLLVL.

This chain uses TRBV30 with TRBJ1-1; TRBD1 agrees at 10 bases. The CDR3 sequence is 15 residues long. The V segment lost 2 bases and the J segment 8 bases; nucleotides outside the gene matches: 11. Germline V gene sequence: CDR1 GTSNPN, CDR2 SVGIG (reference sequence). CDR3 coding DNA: TGTGCCTGGAGTCATAAGGACAGGGGGGCGAGGGAAGCTTTCTTT. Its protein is CAWSHKDRGAREAFF. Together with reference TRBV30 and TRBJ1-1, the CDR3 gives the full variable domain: SQTIHQWPATLVQPVGSPLSLECTVEGTSNPNLYWYRQAAGRGLQLLFYSVGIGQISSEVPQNLSASRPQDRQFILSSKKLLLSDSGFYLCAWSHKDRGAREAFFGQGTRLTVV.

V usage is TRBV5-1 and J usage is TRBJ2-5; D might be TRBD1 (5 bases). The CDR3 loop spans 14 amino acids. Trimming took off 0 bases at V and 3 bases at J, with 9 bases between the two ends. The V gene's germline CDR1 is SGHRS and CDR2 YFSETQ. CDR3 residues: CASSLGGREETQYF. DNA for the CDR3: TGCGCCAGCAGCTTGGGTGGCAGGGAAGAGACCCAGTACTTC. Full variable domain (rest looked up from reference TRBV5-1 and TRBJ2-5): KAGVTQTPRYLIKTRGQQVTLSCSPISGHRSVSWYQQTPGQGLQFLFEYFSETQRNKGNFPGRFSGRQFSNSRSEMNVSTLELGDSALYLCASSLGGREETQYFGPGTRLLVL.

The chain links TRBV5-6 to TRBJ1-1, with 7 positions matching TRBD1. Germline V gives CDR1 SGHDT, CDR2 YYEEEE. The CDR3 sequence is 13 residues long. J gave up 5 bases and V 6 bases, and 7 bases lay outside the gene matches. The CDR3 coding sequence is TGTGCCAGCAAACGGACAGGAGGTACTGAAGCTTTCTTT. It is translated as CASKRTGGTEAFF.

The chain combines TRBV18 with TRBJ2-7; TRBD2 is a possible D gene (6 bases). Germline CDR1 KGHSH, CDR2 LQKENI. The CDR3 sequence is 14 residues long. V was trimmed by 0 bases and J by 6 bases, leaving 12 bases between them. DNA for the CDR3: TGTGCCAGCTCACCACCCATTAGCGGATCCGAGCAGTACTTC. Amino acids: CASSPPISGSEQYF.

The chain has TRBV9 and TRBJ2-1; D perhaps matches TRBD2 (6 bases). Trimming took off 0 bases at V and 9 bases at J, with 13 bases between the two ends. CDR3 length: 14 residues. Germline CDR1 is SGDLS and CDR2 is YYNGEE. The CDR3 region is CASSVVFGGGEQFF. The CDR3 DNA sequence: TGTGCCAGCAGCGTAGTGTTCGGGGGAGGTGAGCAGTTCTTC.

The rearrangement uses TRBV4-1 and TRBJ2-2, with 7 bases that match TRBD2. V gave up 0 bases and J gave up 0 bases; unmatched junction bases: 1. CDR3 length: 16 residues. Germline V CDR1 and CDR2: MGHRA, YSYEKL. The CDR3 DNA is TGCGCCAGCAGCCAAGAGACTAGCTCGAACACCGGGGAGCTGTTTTTT. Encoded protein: CASSQETSSNTGELFF.

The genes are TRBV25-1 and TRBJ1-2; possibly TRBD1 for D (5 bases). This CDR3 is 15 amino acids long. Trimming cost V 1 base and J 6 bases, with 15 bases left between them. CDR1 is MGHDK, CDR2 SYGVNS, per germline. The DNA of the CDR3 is TGTGCCAGCAGTGAATTTTCGGGGGTAGGGGATGGCTACACCTTC. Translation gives CASSEFSGVGDGYTF.

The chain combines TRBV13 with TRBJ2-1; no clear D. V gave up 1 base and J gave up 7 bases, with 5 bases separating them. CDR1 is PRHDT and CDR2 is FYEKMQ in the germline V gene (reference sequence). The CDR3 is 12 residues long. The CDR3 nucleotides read TGTGCCAGCAGCTTAGAGCATAATGAGCAGTTCTTC. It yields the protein CASSLEHNEQFF.

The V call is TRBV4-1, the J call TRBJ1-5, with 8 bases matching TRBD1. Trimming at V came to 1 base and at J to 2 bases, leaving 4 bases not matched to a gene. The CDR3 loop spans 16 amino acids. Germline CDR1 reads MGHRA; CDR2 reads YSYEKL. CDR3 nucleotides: TGCGCCAGCAGCCAAGCTCAGGGGGCGCGCAATCAGCCCCAGCATTTT. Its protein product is CASSQAQGARNQPQHF.

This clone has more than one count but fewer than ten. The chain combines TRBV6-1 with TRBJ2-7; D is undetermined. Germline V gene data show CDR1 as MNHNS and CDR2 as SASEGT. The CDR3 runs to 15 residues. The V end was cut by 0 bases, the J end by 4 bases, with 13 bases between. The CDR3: CASSEASAYLYEQYF. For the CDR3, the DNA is TGTGCCAGCAGTGAAGCGTCAGCCTACCTATACGAGCAGTACTTC.

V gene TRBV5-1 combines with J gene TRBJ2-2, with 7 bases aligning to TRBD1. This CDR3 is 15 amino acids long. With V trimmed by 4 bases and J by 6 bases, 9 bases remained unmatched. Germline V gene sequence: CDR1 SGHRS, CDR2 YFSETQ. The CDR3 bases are TGCGCCAGCAGCCGGATGACAGGGCGGGCCGGGGAGCTGTTTTTT. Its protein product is CASSRMTGRAGELFF. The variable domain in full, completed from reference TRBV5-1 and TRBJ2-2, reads KAGVTQTPRYLIKTRGQQVTLSCSPISGHRSVSWYQQTPGQGLQFLFEYFSETQRNKGNFPGRFSGRQFSNSRSEMNVSTLELGDSALYLCASSRMTGRAGELFFGEGSRLTVL.

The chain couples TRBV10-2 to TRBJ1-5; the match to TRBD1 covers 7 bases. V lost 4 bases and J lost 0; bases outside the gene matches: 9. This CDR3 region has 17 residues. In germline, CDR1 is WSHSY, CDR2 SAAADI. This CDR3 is CASSADRAGYSNQPQHF. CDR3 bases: TGCGCCAGCAGTGCAGACAGGGCGGGGTATAGCAATCAGCCCCAGCATTTT.

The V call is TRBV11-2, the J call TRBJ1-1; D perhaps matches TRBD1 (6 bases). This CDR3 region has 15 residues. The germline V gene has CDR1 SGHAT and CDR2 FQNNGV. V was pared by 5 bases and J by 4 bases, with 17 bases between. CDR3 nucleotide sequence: TGTGCCAGCAGCAACCTTGGGGGGCGGAGCACTGAAGCTTTCTTT. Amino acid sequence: CASSNLGGRSTEAFF.